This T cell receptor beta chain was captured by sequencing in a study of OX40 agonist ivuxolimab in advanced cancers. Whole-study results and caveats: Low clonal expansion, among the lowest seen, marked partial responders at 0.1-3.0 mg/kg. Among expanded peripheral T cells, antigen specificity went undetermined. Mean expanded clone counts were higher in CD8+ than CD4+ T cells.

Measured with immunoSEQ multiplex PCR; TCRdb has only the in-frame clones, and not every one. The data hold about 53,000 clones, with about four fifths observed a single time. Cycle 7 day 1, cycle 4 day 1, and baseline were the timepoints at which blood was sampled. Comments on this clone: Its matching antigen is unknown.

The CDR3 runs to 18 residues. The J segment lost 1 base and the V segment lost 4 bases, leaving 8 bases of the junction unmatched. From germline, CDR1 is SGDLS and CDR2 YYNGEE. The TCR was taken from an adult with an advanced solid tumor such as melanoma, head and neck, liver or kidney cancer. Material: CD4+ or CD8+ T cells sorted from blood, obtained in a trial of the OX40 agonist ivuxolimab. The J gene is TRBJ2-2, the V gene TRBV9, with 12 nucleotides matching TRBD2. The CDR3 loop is CASSPSTSGGLNTGELFF. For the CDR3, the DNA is TGTGCCAGCAGCCCCTCGACTAGCGGGGGCCTGAACACCGGGGAGCTGTTTTTT.